This T cell receptor beta chain comes out of a study of early stage breast cancer tumors. The wider study: Roughly 9.6-fold was the mean read coverage per sample. Study observations and caveats: Blood repertoires resembled normal breast more than tumor.

The method was immunoSEQ multiplex PCR; TCRdb's version includes in-frame clones alone and lacks a portion of them. The data contain about 72,000 clones, approximately 80% of them singletons. Germline loops: CDR1 LNHDA, CDR2 SQIVND (reference sequence). The ends were cut back, 7 bases at V and 5 bases at J, with 14 bases in the middle. The length of the CDR3 is 13 residues. Concerning this clone: Its antigen is not identified.

The sample comprised blood. The V and J genes are TRBV19 and TRBJ1-2, with D unresolved. This clonotype was sampled from a person in their sixties with breast cancer. The CDR3 loop reads CASTPDGVYGYTF. The CDR3 DNA follows: TGTGCCAGTACCCCGGACGGCGTTTATGGCTACACCTTC.